The entry below gives a single T cell receptor beta chain sequence along with its context. This entry belongs to a study of blood T cell repertoires in COVID-19. In the original workflow: Scientists estimated how many nucleated cells there were by amplifying reference gene primers. Assay used: immunoSEQ multiplex PCR; TCRdb lists only in-frame clones, some missing. For V, J and clone size, that table is used; D and trimming come from the DNA. The sample has 200,000 to 250,000 clones, roughly nine tenths seen once. The material sequenced was PBMCs or T cells enriched from blood (not recorded which). This clonotype was sampled from a woman in her twenties or thirties with acute COVID-19.

Written as DNA, the CDR3 is TGTGCCAGCACGACCTCCAGAGTGACAGGCGTGTACAATGAGCAGTTCTTC. Translating gives CASTTSRVTGVYNEQFF. The genes are TRBV2 and TRBJ2-1; D may be TRBD1 (6 bases). The CDR3 length is 17 residues. Per germline, CDR1 SNHLY and CDR2 FYNNEI. The V end lost 7 bases, the J end lost 4 bases, and 23 bases lay between the germline ends.